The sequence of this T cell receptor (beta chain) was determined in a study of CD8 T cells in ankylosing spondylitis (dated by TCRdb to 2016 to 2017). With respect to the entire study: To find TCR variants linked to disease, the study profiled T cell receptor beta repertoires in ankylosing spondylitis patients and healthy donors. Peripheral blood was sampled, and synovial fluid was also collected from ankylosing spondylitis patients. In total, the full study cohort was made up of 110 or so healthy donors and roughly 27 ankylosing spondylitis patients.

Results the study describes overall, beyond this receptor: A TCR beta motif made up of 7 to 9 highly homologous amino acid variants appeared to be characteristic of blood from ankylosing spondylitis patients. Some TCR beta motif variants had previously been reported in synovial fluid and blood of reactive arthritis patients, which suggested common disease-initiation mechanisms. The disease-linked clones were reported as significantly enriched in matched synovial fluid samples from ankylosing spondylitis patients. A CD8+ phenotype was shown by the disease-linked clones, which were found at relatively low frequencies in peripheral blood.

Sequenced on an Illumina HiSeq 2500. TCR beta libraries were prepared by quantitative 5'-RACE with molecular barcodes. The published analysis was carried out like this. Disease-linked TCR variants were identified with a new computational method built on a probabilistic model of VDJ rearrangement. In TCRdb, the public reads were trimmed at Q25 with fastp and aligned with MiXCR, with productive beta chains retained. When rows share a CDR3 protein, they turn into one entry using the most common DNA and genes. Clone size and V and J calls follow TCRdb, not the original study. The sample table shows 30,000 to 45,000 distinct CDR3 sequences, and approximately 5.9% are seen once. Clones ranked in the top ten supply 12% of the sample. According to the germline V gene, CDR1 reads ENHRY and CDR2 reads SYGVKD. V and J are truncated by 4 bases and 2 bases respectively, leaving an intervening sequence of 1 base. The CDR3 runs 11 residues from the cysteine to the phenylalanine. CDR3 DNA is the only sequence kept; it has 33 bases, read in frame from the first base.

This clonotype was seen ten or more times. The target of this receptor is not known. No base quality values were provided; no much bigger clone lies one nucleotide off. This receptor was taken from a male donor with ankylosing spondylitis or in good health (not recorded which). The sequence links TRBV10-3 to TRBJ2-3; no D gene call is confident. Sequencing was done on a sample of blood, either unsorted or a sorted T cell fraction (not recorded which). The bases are TGTGCCATCAGTGCCACAGATACGCAGTATTTT. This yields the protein CAISATDTQYF.